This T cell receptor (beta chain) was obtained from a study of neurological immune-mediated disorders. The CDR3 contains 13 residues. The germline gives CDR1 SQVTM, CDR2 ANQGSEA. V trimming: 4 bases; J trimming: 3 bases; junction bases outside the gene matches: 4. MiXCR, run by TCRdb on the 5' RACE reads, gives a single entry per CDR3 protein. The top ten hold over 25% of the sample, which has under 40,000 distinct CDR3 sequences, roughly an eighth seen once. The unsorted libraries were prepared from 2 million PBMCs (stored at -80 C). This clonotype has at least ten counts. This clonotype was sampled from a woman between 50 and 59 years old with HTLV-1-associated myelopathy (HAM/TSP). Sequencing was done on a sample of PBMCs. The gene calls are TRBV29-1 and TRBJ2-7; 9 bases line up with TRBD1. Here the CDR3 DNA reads TGCAGCGTTGTGTGGACAGGGGACTACGAGCAGTACTTC. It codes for CSVVWTGDYEQYF.